This T cell receptor beta chain came from a study of T-cell memory formation after mild COVID-19. The length of the CDR3 is 14 residues. Trimming removed 6 bases from V and 7 bases from J; junction bases left unmatched: 6. Amplification by 5'RACE using constant-segment primers produced TCR alpha and TCR beta cDNA libraries that carried sample barcodes and UMIs. TCRdb fed the 5' RACE reads into MiXCR, producing one record per CDR3 protein. The table lists 190,000 or so distinct CDR3 sequences, about a fifth of them singletons, with more than 20% in the top ten. This chain links TRBV12-3 or TRBV12-4 with TRBJ2-2; TRBD1 aligns across 9 bases. The receptor was isolated from an adult woman who had mild COVID-19 (a few samples of this study predate the infection). Cell type and time point are not known. Sequencing input: PBMCs or a T cell subset sorted from them (not recorded which). The CDR3, as DNA: TGTGCCAGCAGCCAGGGACAGGGCGACGGGGAGCTGTTTTTT. Its translation is CASSQGQGDGELFF.